Here is one T cell receptor (beta chain) with its context. What it recognizes is unknown. The data were obtained in a study of cytomegalovirus exposure and HLA in healthy donors. Study conclusions and caveats: It was reported that TCR beta sequences correctly inferred the HLA-A and HLA-B alleles for most subjects. It was shown in a later analysis that HLA-associated TCR beta chains were more clonally expanded than other, equally common chains.

PCR involved 60 Vbeta and 13 Jbeta primers. In the study's own analysis: The count from a later analysis was 65 million to 90 million unique TCR beta chains, 9 million to 12 million of them shared. This table comes from immunoSEQ multiplex PCR, and its TCRdb copy is limited to in-frame clones, with some not included. The V and J calls and the clone size are those of that table, but D and trimming were determined from the DNA. Of 120,000 or so clones in the sample, over 60% are singletons; the top ten hold 0.95% to 1.5%. V was pared by 6 bases and J by 0 bases, with 4 bases between. This CDR3 region has 11 residues. CDR1 and CDR2 from the germline V gene are DFQATT and SNEGSKA (reference sequence).

This receptor was identified in a female donor in good health and CMV-seronegative. This rearrangement joins TRBV20-1 to TRBJ2-3; D is unresolved. The sample comprised PBMCs. The CDR3: CSARSTDTQYF. The CDR3 DNA reads as TGCAGTGCCCGTAGCACAGATACGCAGTATTTT.